The sample holds a few counts of the clone carrying this T cell receptor beta chain. As yet, its antigen is unknown. The data derive from a study of blood T cells in healthy people across ages. Points from the study as a whole: Per million T cells, the diversity of TCR beta decreased roughly linearly as age advanced.

Through a sample-barcoded 5' primer and a J-beta primer mix, a second PCR was run for roughly 6 to 12 cycles. MiXCR was run by TCRdb on the 5' RACE reads, yielding one entry per CDR3 protein. Found here are 650,000 to 1,000,000 distinct CDR3 sequences, 30% to 45% of them singletons; the top ten hold approximately 13%. Input material: blood. The source of this sequence is a young man in good health.

The CDR3 DNA is TGTGCCAGCAGCGTACCCCCGGGCAATGAGCAGTTCTTC. Translated: CASSVPPGNEQFF. This chain uses TRBV9 with TRBJ2-1; no definite D call. This CDR3 has 13 amino acids. The germline CDR1 and CDR2 sequences are SGDLS and YYNGEE. V was clipped by 1 base and J by 6 bases, with 8 bases between them.